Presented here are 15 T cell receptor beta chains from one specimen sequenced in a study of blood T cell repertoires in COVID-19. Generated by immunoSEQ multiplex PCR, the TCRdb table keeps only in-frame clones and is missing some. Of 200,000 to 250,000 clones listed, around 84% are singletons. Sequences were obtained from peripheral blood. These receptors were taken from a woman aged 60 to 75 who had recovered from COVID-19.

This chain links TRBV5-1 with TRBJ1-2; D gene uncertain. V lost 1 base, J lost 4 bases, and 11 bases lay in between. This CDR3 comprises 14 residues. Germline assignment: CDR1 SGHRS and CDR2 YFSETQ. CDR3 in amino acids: CASSLLLGSYGYTF. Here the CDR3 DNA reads TGCGCCAGCAGCTTGCTTTTGGGGAGCTATGGCTACACCTTC.

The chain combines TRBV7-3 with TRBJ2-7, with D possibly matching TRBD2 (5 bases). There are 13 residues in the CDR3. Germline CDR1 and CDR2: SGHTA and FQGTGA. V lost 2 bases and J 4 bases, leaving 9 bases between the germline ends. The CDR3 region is CASSLVPGYEQYF. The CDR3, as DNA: TGTGCCAGCAGCTTAGTTCCGGGATACGAGCAGTACTTC.

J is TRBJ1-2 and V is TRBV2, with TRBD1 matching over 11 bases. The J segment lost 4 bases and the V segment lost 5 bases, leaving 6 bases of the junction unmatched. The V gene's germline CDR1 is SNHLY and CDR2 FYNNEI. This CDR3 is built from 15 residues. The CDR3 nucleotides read TGTGCCAGCAGTTGGGGACAGGGGGGTGGCTATGGCTACACCTTC. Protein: CASSWGQGGGYGYTF.

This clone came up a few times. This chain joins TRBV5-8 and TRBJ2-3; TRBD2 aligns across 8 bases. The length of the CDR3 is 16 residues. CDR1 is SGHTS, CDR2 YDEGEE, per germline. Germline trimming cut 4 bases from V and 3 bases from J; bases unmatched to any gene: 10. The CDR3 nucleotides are TGTGCCAGCAGCCCCGGAGGTAGCGGGGTAACAGATACGCAGTATTTT. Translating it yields CASSPGGSGVTDTQYF.

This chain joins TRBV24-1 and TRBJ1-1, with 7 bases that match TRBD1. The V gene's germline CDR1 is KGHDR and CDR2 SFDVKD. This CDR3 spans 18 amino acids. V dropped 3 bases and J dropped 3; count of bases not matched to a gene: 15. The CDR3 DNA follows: TGTGCCACCAGTGATCCTCCTATTCACCAGGGGGTCGACACTGAAGCTTTCTTT. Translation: CATSDPPIHQGVDTEAFF.

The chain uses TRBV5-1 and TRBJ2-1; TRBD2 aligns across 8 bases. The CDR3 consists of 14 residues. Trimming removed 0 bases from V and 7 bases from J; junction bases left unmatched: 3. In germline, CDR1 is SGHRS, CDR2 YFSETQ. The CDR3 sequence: CASSLGSGGNEQFF. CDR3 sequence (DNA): TGCGCCAGCAGCTTGGGGAGCGGGGGTAATGAGCAGTTCTTC. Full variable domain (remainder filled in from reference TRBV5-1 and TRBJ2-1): KAGVTQTPRYLIKTRGQQVTLSCSPISGHRSVSWYQQTPGQGLQFLFEYFSETQRNKGNFPGRFSGRQFSNSRSEMNVSTLELGDSALYLCASSLGSGGNEQFFGPGTRLTVL.

The CDR3 DNA reads TGTGCCAGCAGTCCGACAGGGGAGAACTATGGCTACACCTTC. Translating it yields CASSPTGENYGYTF. The chain couples TRBV27 to TRBJ1-2; 8 nucleotides agree with TRBD1. The J segment lost 2 bases and the V segment lost 5 bases, leaving 4 bases of the junction unmatched. The germline V gene encodes CDR1 MNHEY and CDR2 SMNVEV (reference sequence). CDR3 length: 14 amino acids.

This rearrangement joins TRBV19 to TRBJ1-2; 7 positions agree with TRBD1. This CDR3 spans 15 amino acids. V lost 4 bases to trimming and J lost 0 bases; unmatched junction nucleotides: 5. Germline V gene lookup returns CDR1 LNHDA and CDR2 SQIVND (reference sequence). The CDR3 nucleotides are TGTGCCAGTAGTACGGTTAGGGGGCCTAACTATGGCTACACCTTC. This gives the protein CASSTVRGPNYGYTF.

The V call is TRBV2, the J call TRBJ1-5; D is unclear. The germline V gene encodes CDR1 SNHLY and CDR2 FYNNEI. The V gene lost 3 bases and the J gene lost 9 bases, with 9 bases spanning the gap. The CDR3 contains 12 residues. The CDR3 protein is CASSEEGGPQHF. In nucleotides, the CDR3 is TGTGCCAGCAGTGAGGAGGGAGGGCCCCAGCATTTT.

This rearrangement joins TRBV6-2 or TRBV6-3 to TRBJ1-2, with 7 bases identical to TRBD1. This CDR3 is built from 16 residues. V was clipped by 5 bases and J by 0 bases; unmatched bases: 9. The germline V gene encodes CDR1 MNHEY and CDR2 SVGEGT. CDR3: CASSNGPGQTNYGYTF. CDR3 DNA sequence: TGTGCCAGCAGTAACGGGCCGGGACAGACTAACTATGGCTACACCTTC.

The CDR3 loop is CASSDRLAGPSYEQYF. CDR3 DNA: TGTGCCAGCAGCGACCGCCTGGCGGGGCCTTCCTACGAGCAGTACTTC. The V call is TRBV9, the J call TRBJ2-7; weak D call: TRBD2 (6 bases). With 3 bases removed from V and 1 base from J, the gap between germline ends came to 17 bases. There are 16 residues in the CDR3. Germline values: CDR1 SGDLS, CDR2 YYNGEE.

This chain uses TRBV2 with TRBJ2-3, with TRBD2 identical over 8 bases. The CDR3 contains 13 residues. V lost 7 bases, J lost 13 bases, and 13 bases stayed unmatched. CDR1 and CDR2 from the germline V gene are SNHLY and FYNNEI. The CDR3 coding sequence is TGTGCCAGCAAGGCCTTATCGGGGGGGGTAGAGTATTTT. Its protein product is CASKALSGGVEYF.

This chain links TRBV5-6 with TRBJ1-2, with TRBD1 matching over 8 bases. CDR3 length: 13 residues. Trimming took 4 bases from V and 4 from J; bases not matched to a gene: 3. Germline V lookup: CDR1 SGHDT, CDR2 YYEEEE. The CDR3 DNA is TGTGCCAGCAGCCAGGGGGCGAGCTATGGCTACACCTTC. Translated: CASSQGASYGYTF.

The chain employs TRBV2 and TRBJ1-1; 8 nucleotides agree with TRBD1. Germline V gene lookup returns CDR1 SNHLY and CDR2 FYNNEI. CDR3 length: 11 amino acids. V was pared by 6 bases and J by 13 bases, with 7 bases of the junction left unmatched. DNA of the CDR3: TGTGCCAGCAGCGCTGGACAGGGCGTTTTCTTT. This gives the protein CASSAGQGVFF.

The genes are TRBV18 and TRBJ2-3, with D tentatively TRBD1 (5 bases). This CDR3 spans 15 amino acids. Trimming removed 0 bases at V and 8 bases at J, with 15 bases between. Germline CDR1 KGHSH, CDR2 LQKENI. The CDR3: CASSPPAVWGRTQYF. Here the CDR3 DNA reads TGTGCCAGCTCACCACCGGCGGTTTGGGGCCGTACGCAGTATTTT.